This TCR beta chain was identified during a study of T cell repertoires in cytomegalovirus infection. TCRdb re-called the reads through MiXCR, storing one row per CDR3 protein. The repertoire has roughly 140,000 distinct CDR3 sequences, about 20% of them found once; the top ten carry roughly 9.8%. A word on this clonotype: Just one base apart from a much larger clone, this may be a read error.

Input material: PBMCs. The TCR sequence derives from a human donor in good health (CMV status not recorded). Some clones in this sample may be carry-over from other donors' samples.

CDR3 sequence reads: CASSLVGQQTFF. The CDR3 nucleotides are TGTGCCAGCAGCTTAGTAGGACAGCAAACTTTCTTT. The chain has TRBV7-8 and TRBJ1-1; D perhaps matches TRBD1 (6 bases). Trimming removed 1 base from V and 12 bases from J, with 12 bases in between. The V gene's germline CDR1 is SGHVS and CDR2 FQNEAQ. This CDR3 has 12 residues.